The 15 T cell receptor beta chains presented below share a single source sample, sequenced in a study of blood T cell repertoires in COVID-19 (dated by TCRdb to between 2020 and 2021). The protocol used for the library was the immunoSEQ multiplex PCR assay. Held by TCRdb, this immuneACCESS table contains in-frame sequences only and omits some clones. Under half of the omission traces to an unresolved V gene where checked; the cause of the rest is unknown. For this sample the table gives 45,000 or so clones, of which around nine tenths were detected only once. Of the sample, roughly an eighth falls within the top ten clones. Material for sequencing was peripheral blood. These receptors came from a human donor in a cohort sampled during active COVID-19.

The CDR3 loop reads CASRRQGTGGYTF. For the CDR3, the DNA is TGTGCCAGCAGGCGACAGGGAACGGGTGGCTACACCTTC. This chain joins TRBV2 and TRBJ1-2, with 7 bases matching TRBD1. Germline CDR1 and CDR2: SNHLY and FYNNEI. V shed 6 bases, J shed 7 bases, and the junction held 8 bases outside the gene matches. The CDR3 spans 13 residues.

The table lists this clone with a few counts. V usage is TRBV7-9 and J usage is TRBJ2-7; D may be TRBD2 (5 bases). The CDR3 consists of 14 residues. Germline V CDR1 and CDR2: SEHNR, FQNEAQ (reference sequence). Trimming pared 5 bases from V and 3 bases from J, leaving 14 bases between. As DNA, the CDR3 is TGTGCCAGCAGCGCACTACTTGCGGGCTACGAGCAGTACTTC. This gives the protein CASSALLAGYEQYF.

The CDR3 reads CASSYAQNTEAFF. The CDR3 bases are TGTGCCAGCAGTTACGCACAGAACACTGAAGCTTTCTTT. V gene TRBV6-6 combines with J gene TRBJ1-1, with D hard to call. The V gene's germline CDR1 is MNHNY and CDR2 SVGAGI (reference sequence). Trimming removed 2 bases from V and 1 base from J, with 5 bases in between. CDR3 length equals 13 residues.

CDR3 in DNA: TGTGCCAGCAGCTTTGGTACGGACACTGAAGCTTTCTTT. This encodes CASSFGTDTEAFF. J is TRBJ1-1 and V is TRBV5-6, with D unresolved. Trimming took off 2 bases at V and 3 bases at J, with 8 bases between the two ends. The CDR3 has 13 amino acids. CDR1 is SGHDT, CDR2 YYEEEE, per germline. The complete variable domain, with remaining parts taken from reference TRBV5-6 and TRBJ1-1, reads DAGVTQSPTHLIKTRGQQVTLRCSPKSGHDTVSWYQQALGQGPQFIFQYYEEEERQRGNFPDRFSGHQFPNYSSELNVNALLLGDSALYLCASSFGTDTEAFFGQGTRLTVV.

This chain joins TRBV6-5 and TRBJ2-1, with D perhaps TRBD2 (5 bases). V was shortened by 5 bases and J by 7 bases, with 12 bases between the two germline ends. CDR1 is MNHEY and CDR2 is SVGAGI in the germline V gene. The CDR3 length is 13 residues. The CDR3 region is CASSLAVPNEQFF. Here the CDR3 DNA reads TGTGCCAGCAGTCTAGCTGTCCCGAATGAGCAGTTCTTC.

Written as DNA, the CDR3 is TGTGCCAGCAGCTCCTCGAGGTATTATAGCAATCAGCCCCAGCATTTT. It codes for CASSSSRYYSNQPQHF. The chain is built from TRBV7-9 and TRBJ1-5, with D uncertain. CDR1 and CDR2 (germline): SEHNR, FQNEAQ (reference sequence). The CDR3 covers 16 residues. Trimming cost V 4 bases and J 0 bases, with 13 bases left between them.

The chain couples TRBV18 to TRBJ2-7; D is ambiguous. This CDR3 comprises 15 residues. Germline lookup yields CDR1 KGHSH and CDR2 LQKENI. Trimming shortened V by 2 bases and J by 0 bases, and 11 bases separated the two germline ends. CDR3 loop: CASSPDSFSSYEQYF. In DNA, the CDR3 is TGTGCCAGCTCACCAGACTCGTTTAGCTCCTACGAGCAGTACTTC.

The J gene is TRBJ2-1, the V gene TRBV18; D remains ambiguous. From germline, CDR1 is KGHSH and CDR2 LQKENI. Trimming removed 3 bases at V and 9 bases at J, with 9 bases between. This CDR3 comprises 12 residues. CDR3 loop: CASSPLEVEQFF. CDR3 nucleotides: TGTGCCAGCTCACCCCTCGAGGTTGAGCAGTTCTTC.

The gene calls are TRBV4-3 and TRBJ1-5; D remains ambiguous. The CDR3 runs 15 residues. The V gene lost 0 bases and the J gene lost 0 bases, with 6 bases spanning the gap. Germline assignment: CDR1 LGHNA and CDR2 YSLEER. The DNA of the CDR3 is TGCGCCAGCAGCCAAGATCTTAGTAGCAATCAGCCCCAGCATTTT. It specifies CASSQDLSSNQPQHF.

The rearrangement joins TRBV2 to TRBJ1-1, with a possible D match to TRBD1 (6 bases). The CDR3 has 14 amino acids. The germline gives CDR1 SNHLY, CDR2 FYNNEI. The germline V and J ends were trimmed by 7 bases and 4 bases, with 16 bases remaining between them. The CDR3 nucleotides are TGTGCCAGCATGGGGGGGCATCTGGCCACTGAAGCTTTCTTT. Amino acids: CASMGGHLATEAFF.

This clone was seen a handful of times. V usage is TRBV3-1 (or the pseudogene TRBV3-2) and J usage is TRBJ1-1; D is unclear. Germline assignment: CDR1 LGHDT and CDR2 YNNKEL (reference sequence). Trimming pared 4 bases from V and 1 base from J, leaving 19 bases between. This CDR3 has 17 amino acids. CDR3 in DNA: TGTGCCAGCAGCCCAACCTCGGTGGGCCGGGAGAACACTGAAGCTTTCTTT. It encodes CASSPTSVGRENTEAFF.

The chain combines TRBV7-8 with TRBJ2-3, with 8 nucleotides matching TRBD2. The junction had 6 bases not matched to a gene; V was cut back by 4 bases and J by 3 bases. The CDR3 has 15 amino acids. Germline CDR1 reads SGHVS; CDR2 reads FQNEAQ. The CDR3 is CASSYQRGRTDTQYF. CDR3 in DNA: TGTGCCAGCAGCTATCAGCGGGGGAGAACAGATACGCAGTATTTT.

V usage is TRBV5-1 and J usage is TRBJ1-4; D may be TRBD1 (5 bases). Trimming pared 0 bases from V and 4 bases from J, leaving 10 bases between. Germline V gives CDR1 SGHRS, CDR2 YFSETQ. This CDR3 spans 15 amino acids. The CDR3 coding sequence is TGCGCCAGCAGCTTGGGGCAGGGCGGTAATGAAAAACTGTTTTTT. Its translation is CASSLGQGGNEKLFF.

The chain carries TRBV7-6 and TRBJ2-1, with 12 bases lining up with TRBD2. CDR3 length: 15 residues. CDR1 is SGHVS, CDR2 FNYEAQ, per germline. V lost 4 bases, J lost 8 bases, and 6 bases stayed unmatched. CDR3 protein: CASSSWTSGVDEQFF. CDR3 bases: TGTGCCAGCAGCTCCTGGACTAGCGGGGTCGATGAGCAGTTCTTC.

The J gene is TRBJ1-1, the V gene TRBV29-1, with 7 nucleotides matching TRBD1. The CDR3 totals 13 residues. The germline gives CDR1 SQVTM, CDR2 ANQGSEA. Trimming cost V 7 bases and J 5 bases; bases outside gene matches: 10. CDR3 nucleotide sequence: TGCAGCGCTAACGACAGGGTGGGTACTGAAGCTTTCTTT. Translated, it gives CSANDRVGTEAFF. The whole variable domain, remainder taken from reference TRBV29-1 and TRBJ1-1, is SAVISQKPSRDICQRGTSLTIQCQVDSQVTMMFWYRQQPGQSLTLIATANQGSEATYESGFVIDKFPISRPNLTFSTLTVSNMSPEDSSIYLCSANDRVGTEAFFGQGTRLTVV.